This T cell receptor beta chain comes out of a study of blood T cell repertoires in COVID-19 (dated by TCRdb to between 2020 and 2021). General notes on the study: The collaborator samples originated in the United States, Italy and Spain and spanned the acute and convalescent phases of COVID-19. Deeply sampled blood TCRbeta repertoires from subjects exposed to, actively infected with, or recovered from COVID-19 were included in the dataset. Where available, HLA class I and class II types were obtained from metadata supplied by the sample provider rather than from assay-based typing. The material from the prospective study consisted of cDNA or gDNA derived from T cells, B-cell-depleted T cells, or PBMCs. Samples were obtained from the ongoing ImmuneRACE study (first 160 participants) and from roughly 1,300 subjects provided by 6 global collaborators. A de-identified subject ID, COVID-19 status, age in years and sex were almost always included in the sample metadata. The repertoires were made available in a free public database intended to serve as a resource for research on the immune response to SARS-CoV-2. What the study reported, not specific to this receptor: The quantity of clinical and demographic metadata differed by source and by participant and was supplied without curation.

For CDR1 and CDR2, the germline V gene lists SQVTM and ANQGSEA. A distance of 13 bases separates the germline ends of V and J, which lose 1 base and 0 bases respectively. The CDR3 contains 16 residues, cysteine and phenylalanine counted. The CDR3 DNA has 48 bases and is translated from base 1. TCRbeta CDR3 regions were amplified from genomic DNA by means of the immunoSEQ Assay, a bias-controlled multiplex PCR. Turning to the authors' computational methods: The number of nucleated cells in each sample was estimated from the amplification of reference gene primers within the assay. To quantify the absolute abundance of each unique TCRbeta CDR3 rearrangement, sequence reads were collapsed and filtered. For each sample, productive Simpson clonality was calculated as the square root of Simpson's diversity index over productive rearrangements. TCRdb obtained this table from immuneACCESS and retained in-frame rearrangements with V and J assigned. These tables miss some clones; where compared with another copy, unresolved V genes account for less than half of the shortfall, and the remainder is unexplained. Clonal size and the V and J genes are those of that table, whereas D and trimming came from the DNA. The sample has 150,000 to 180,000 clones on record, about 90% of them singletons. Roughly 0.54% of the sample goes to the ten largest clones.

Collaborating institutions collected whole blood in K2EDTA tubes following their own protocols. For TCRbeta analysis, collaborator samples were shipped as frozen whole blood, as isolated PBMCs, or as DNA extracted from either sample type. With respect to this clone: This clone's antigen is unknown. One base away there is no much larger clone; base qualities are not given.

The sequenced sample was peripheral blood. This receptor was identified in a man aged 50-60 years with acute or convalescent COVID-19. The chain joins TRBV29-1 to TRBJ1-3, and TRBD1 may be the D gene, going by 6 matching bases. The DNA reads TGCAGCGTTGAAGGCTGGACAGAGACCTCTGGAAACACCATATATTTT. The resulting protein is CSVEGWTETSGNTIYF.